Sequencing of this T cell receptor beta chain was carried out in a study of shared clonotypes between healthy human individuals. Study overall: The composition of the donors was two women and a few men aged 18 to 49.

This clone was seen once. The assay was run at deep level. Genomic DNA from each subset was divided evenly over several immunoSEQ plates. Sequencing used immunoSEQ multiplex PCR; TCRdb keeps in-frame clones, though not all of them. The sample records fewer than 600,000 clones, just over 75% being singletons. The TCR originated in a middle-aged woman in good health. Some clones in this sample may be carry-over from other donors' samples. Sequencing was done on a sample of PBMCs.

The CDR3 nucleotides are TGTGCCAGCAGCTTGGCCAGAGGGGTAATACGGGAAGAGACCCAGTACTTC. It encodes CASSLARGVIREETQYF. The V gene is TRBV5-6, the J gene TRBJ2-5; D possibly matches TRBD1 or TRBD2 (5 bases each). Trimming cost V 0 bases and J 3 bases, with 18 bases left between them. The CDR3 loop spans 17 amino acids. Germline CDR1 is SGHDT and CDR2 is YYEEEE.